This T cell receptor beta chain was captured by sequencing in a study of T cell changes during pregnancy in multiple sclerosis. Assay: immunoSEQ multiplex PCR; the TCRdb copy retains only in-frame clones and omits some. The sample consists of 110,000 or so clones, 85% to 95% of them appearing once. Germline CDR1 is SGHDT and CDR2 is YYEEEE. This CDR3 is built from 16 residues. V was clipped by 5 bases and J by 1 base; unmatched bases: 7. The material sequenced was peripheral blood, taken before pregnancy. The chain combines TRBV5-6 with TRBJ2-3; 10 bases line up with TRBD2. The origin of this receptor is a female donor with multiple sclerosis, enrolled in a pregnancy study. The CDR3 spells CASRGDSGGGTDTQYF. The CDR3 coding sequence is TGTGCCAGCAGGGGGGACAGCGGGGGGGGCACAGATACGCAGTATTTT.